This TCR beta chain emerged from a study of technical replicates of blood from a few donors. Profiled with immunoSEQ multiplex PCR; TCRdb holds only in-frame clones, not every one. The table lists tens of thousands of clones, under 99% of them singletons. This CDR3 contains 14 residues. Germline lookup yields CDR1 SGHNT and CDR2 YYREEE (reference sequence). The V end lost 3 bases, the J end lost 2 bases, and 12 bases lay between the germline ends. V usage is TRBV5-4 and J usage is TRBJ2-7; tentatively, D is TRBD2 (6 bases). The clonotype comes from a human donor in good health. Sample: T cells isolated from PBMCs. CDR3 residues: CASSSKRVTYEQYF. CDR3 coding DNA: TGTGCCAGCAGCTCCAAGCGGGTAACCTACGAGCAGTACTTC.